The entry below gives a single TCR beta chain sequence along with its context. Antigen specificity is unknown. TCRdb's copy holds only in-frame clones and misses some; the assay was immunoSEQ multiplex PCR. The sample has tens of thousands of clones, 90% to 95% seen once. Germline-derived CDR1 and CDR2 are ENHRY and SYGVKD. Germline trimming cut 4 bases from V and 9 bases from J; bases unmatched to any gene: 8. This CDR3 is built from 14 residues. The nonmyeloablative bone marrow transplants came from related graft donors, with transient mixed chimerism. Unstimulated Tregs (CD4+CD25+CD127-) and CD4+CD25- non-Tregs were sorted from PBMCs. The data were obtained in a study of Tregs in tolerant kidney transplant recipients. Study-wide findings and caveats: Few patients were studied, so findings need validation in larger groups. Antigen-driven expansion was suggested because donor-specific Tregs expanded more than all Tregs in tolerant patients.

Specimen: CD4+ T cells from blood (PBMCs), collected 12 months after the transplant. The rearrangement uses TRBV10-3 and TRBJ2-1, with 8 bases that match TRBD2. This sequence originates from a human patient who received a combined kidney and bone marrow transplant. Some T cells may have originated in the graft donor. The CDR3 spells CAISGEREFGEQFF. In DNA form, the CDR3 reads TGTGCCATCAGTGGAGAGCGGGAGTTTGGTGAGCAGTTCTTC.